The next 13 T cell receptor beta chains were all read from a single sample in a study of low-dose radiotherapy and immunotherapy resistance in tumors. Covering alpha and beta chains, TRAV- and TRBV-specific primers were used for the first-strand cDNA. TCR amplification used 20 to 25 PCR cycles, a constant-region primer and a V-primer adapter. One entry per CDR3 protein, called by TCRdb with MiXCR from the reads. This table has nearly 95,000 distinct CDR3 sequences, more than 8% appearing once. The time point: before trial treatment. This specimen was PBMCs, taken before treatment. These receptors were collected from a male donor with prostate cancer.

The chain couples TRBV12-3 or TRBV12-4 to TRBJ2-1, with D perhaps TRBD1 (5 bases). V lost 2 bases, J lost 10 bases, and 12 bases lay in between. The length of the CDR3 is 13 residues. The CDR3 is CASSLQGASEQFF. CDR3 coding DNA: TGTGCCAGCAGTTTACAAGGGGCGAGCGAGCAGTTCTTC.

This clonotype was seen repeatedly, ten times or more. The V and J genes are TRBV5-4 and TRBJ2-5; the D gene is possibly TRBD2 (5 bases). The V and J ends lost 5 bases and 3 bases respectively, with 11 bases between them. This CDR3 contains 13 residues. In germline, CDR1 is SGHNT, CDR2 YYREEE (reference sequence). The DNA for the CDR3 is TGTGCCAGCAGTCCGGACTTGAAAGAGACCCAGTACTTC. Its protein is CASSPDLKETQYF. The whole variable domain, remainder taken from reference TRBV5-4 and TRBJ2-5, is ETGVTQSPTHLIKTRGQQVTLRCSSQSGHNTVSWYQQALGQGPQFIFQYYREEENGRGNFPPRFSGLQFPNYSSELNVNALELDDSALYLCASSPDLKETQYFGPGTRLLVL.

With respect to this clonotype: Possible read error: a much larger clone is one base away. This chain links TRBV7-9 with TRBJ1-2, with 7 bases that match TRBD1. After removal of 3 bases from V and 9 bases from J, the junction contained 13 bases not matched to a gene. The germline V gene has CDR1 SEHNR and CDR2 FQNEAQ (reference sequence). The CDR3 contains 15 residues. The CDR3 sequence: CASSFERIGGISYTF. CDR3 in DNA: TGTGCCAGCAGCTTTGAAAGGATAGGGGGCATTAGCTACACCTTC. The variable domain in full, completed from reference TRBV7-9 and TRBJ1-2, reads DTGVSQNPRHKITKRGQNVTFRCDPISEHNRLYWYRQTLGQGPEFLTYFQNEAQLEKSRLLSDRFSAERPKGSFSTLEIQRTEQGDSAMYLCASSFERIGGISYTFGSGTRLTVV.

A remark on this clonotype: This likely came from a read error, as a far larger clone is one base away. The rearrangement joins TRBV29-1 to TRBJ2-1; possibly TRBD2 for D (5 bases). Looked up from germline, CDR1 is SQVTM and CDR2 is ANQGSEA. Trimming removed 7 bases from V and 10 bases from J, with 17 bases in between. CDR3 length: 12 amino acids. CDR3 coding DNA: TGCAGCGCGGTGCGGGCAGTGAACGAGCAGTTCTTC. Amino acids: CSAVRAVNEQFF.

A note on this clonotype: A far larger clone lies a single base away; this is likely a read error. This chain uses TRBV13 with TRBJ1-5; D gene unclear. V dropped 11 bases and J dropped 5 bases, with 13 bases sitting between them. Per the germline V gene, CDR1 is PRHDT and CDR2 is FYEKMQ (reference sequence). The CDR3 runs to 12 residues. Here the CDR3 reads CACNSDYQPQHF. The DNA of the CDR3 is TGTGCCTGCAATTCGGACTATCAGCCCCAGCATTTT.

Only a few counts were recorded for this clonotype. V gene TRBV18 combines with J gene TRBJ1-6; no definite D call. The length of the CDR3 is 14 residues. CDR1 and CDR2 from the germline V gene are KGHSH and LQKENI. V lost 3 bases to trimming and J lost 9 bases, with 12 bases between them. The CDR3 loop reads CASSPNGEGSPLHF. For the CDR3, the DNA is TGTGCCAGCTCACCCAACGGGGAGGGTTCACCCCTCCACTTT.

The table lists this clonotype with many counts. V usage is TRBV12-3 or TRBV12-4 and J usage is TRBJ2-3, with D perhaps assigned TRBD1 or TRBD2 (5 bases each). This CDR3 contains 15 residues. Between the trimmed V and J ends, which lost 6 bases and 4 bases, there was a span of 17 bases. The CDR3 region has the DNA TGTGCCAGCAGCTTATATAGCATGGGGGCAGATACGCAGTATTTT. Its translation is CASSLYSMGADTQYF.

In this sample, this clonotype turned up many times. The chain links TRBV18 to TRBJ2-3; TRBD2 might be the D (5 bases). V gave up 3 bases and J gave up 1 base, with 14 bases separating them. The CDR3 extends over 16 amino acids. CDR1 is KGHSH, CDR2 LQKENI, per germline. The CDR3 sequence is CASSPDTGYRTDTQYF. The CDR3 nucleotides read TGTGCCAGCTCACCGGATACGGGATACCGCACAGATACGCAGTATTTT.

This clonotype has at least ten counts. The V and J genes are TRBV18 and TRBJ2-3; D remains unclear. Trimming cost V 5 bases and J 4 bases, with 7 bases left between them. The CDR3 has 12 residues. The germline V gene encodes CDR1 KGHSH and CDR2 LQKENI. DNA of the CDR3: TGTGCCAGCTCAAGAGCAGCAGATACGCAGTATTTT. Translation gives CASSRAADTQYF.

V and J are TRBV30 and TRBJ2-7, with TRBD1 matching 10 bases. The CDR3 extends over 14 amino acids. Germline V gives CDR1 GTSNPN, CDR2 SVGIG (reference sequence). The V gene end was trimmed by 7 bases and the J gene end by 4 bases; junction bases not matched to a gene: 10. The CDR3 sequence: CAFRSGTGAYEQYF. The CDR3 bases are TGTGCCTTTCGTTCCGGGACAGGGGCATACGAGCAGTACTTC. The whole variable domain, filled in from reference TRBV30 and TRBJ2-7, reads SQTIHQWPATLVQPVGSPLSLECTVEGTSNPNLYWYRQAAGRGLQLLFYSVGIGQISSEVPQNLSASRPQDRQFILSSKKLLLSDSGFYLCAFRSGTGAYEQYFGPGTRLTVT.

This clonotype was counted at least ten times. The J gene is TRBJ2-5, the V gene TRBV20-1; D possibly corresponds to TRBD2 (5 bases). This CDR3 has 14 residues. CDR1 DFQATT and CDR2 SNEGSKA come from the germline V gene (reference sequence). Deletions cut 0 bases from V and 0 bases from J, with 8 bases between. CDR3 nucleotides: TGCAGTGCTAGAGACCCGCGGGACCAAGAGACCCAGTACTTC. Its translation: CSARDPRDQETQYF.

This clonotype has a count of ten or more. J is TRBJ2-5 and V is TRBV5-1, with TRBD2 matching over 9 bases. The CDR3 has 17 residues. Germline V gene lookup returns CDR1 SGHRS and CDR2 YFSETQ. Trimming removed 2 bases from V and 0 bases from J; junction bases left unmatched: 8. CDR3 nucleotide sequence: TGCGCCAGCAGCTTCAGGGCTAGCGGGGATTACCAAGAGACCCAGTACTTC. This codes for CASSFRASGDYQETQYF.

This clonotype was found many times. This rearrangement joins TRBV11-3 to TRBJ2-1; D remains unclear. Germline CDR1 is SGHNT and CDR2 is YENEEA. Trimming pared 5 bases from V and 8 bases from J, leaving 13 bases between. The CDR3 consists of 13 residues. CDR3 amino acids: CASSRTHSDEQFF. DNA for the CDR3: TGTGCCAGCAGCCGGACGCACTCGGATGAGCAGTTCTTC.